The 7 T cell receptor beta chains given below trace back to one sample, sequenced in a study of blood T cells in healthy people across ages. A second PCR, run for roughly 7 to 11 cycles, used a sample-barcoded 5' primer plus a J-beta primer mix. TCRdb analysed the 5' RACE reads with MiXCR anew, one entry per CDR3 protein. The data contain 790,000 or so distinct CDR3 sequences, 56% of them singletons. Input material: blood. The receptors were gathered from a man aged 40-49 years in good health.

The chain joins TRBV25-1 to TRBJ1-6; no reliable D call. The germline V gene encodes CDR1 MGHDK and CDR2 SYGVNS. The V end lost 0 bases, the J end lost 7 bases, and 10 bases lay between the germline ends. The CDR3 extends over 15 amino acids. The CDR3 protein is CASSEYLGDNSPLHF. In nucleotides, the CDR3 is TGTGCCAGCAGTGAATATTTAGGAGACAATTCACCCCTCCACTTT.

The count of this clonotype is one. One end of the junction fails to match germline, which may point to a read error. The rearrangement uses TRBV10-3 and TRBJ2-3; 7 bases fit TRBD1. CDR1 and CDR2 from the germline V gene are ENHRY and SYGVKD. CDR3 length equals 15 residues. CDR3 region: CAIRESGTGTDTQYF. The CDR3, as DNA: TGTGCCATCAGGGAGTCGGGGACAGGCACAGATACGCAGTATTTT.

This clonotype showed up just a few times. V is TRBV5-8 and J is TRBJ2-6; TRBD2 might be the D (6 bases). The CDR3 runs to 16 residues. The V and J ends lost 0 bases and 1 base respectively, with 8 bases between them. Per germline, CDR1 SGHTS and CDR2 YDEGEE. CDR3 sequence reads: CASSLARGSGANVLTF. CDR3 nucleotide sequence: TGTGCCAGCAGCTTGGCCCGGGGGTCTGGGGCCAACGTCCTGACTTTC.

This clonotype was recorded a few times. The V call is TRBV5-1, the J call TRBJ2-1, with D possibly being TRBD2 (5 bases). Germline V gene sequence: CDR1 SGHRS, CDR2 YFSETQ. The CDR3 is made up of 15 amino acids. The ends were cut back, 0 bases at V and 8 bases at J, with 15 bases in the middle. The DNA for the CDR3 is TGCGCCAGCAGCTTGGGAGAGGGCCGAGGCGATGAGCAGTTCTTC. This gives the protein CASSLGEGRGDEQFF.

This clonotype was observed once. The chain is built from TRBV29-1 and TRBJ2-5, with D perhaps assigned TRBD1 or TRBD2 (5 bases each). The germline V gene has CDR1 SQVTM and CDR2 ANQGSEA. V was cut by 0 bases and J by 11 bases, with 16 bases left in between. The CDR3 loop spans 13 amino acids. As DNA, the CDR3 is TGCAGCGTTGAAGACGGGACCAACAATGAGCAGTACTTC. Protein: CSVEDGTNNEQYF.

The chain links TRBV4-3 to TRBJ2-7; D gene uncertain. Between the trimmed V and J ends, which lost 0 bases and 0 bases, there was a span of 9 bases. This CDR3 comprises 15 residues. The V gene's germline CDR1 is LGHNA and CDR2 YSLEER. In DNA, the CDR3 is TGCGCCAGCAGCCAAGACCACATCGGCTCCTACGAGCAGTACTTC. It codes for CASSQDHIGSYEQYF.

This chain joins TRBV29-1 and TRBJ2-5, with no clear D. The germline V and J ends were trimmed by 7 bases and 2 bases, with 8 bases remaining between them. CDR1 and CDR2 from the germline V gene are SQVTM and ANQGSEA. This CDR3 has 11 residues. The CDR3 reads CSGVGQETQYF. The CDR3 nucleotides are TGCAGCGGTGTGGGGCAAGAGACCCAGTACTTC.